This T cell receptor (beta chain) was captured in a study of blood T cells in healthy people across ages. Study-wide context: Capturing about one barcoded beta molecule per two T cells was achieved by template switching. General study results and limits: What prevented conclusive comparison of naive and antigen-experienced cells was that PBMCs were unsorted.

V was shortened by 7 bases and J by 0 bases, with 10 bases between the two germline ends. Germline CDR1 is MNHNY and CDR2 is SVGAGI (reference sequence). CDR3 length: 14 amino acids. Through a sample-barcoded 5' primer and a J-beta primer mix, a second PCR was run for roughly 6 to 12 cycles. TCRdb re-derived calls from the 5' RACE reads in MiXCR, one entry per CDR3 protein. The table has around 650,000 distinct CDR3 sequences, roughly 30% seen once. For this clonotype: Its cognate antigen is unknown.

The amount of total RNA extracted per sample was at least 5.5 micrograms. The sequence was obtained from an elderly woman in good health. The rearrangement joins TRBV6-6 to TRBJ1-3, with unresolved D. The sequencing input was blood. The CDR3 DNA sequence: TGTGCCAGCACGGACCAACTCTCTGGAAACACCATATATTTT. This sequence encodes CASTDQLSGNTIYF.